The entry below gives a single TCR beta chain sequence along with its context. This CDR3 has 13 residues. The germline CDR1 and CDR2 sequences are SEHNR and FQNEAQ (reference sequence). The V end lost 4 bases, the J end lost 7 bases, and 11 bases lay between the germline ends. Authors' analysis steps: Using reference gene primer amplification, nucleated cell counts were estimated. Assay used: immunoSEQ multiplex PCR; TCRdb lists only in-frame clones, some missing. That table gives V, J and clone size, and the DNA gave D and trimming. Of about 160,000 clones detected, 70% to 85% appear once; the ten largest clones hold 22%. This entry comes from a study of blood T cell repertoires in COVID-19. Study as a whole: Sources were T cells, B-cell-depleted T cells, or PBMCs; the material itself was cDNA or gDNA.

What was sequenced was peripheral blood. This sequence joins TRBV7-9 and TRBJ2-1, with D unclear. The receptor's source is a woman older than 75 with acute or convalescent COVID-19. CDR3 in amino acids: CASSYPYENEQFF. In DNA, the CDR3 is TGTGCCAGCAGCTACCCCTACGAGAATGAGCAGTTCTTC.